This T cell receptor (beta chain) was retrieved from a study of T cell changes during pregnancy in multiple sclerosis. This clone has just one count. Libraries were prepared by immunoSEQ multiplex PCR; TCRdb keeps only in-frame clonotypes and omits some of them. Altogether roughly 72,000 clones are present, more than 70% being singletons, with the ten largest covering about 0.9%. This clonotype was sampled from a female donor in good health, enrolled as a control in a pregnancy study. The specimen comprised peripheral blood, sampled in the first trimester of pregnancy.

CDR3 in amino acids: CASGDSQGYEQYF. The DNA for the CDR3 is TGTGCCAGCGGCGACAGCCAGGGATACGAGCAGTACTTC. This chain joins TRBV6-5 and TRBJ2-7; TRBD1 is a possible D gene (5 bases). Trimming stripped 8 bases from V and 4 bases from J, with 15 bases between. The CDR3 consists of 13 residues. Germline V gene data show CDR1 as MNHEY and CDR2 as SVGAGI.